These 17 T cell receptor beta chains share one sample of origin, sequenced in a study of shared clonotypes between healthy human individuals. Some clones are missing from TCRdb's copy, which holds only in-frame ones; the method was immunoSEQ multiplex PCR. This table has about 2.4 million clones, roughly 93% appearing once. Sequencing was carried out using naive CD4+ T cells from PBMCs. The sample's subset: CD45RA+ positively selected. All receptors derive from a man aged 18 to 30 in good health. Some clones in this sample may be carry-over from other donors' samples.

This chain links TRBV5-1 with TRBJ2-7; the D is unclear. The germline V and J ends were trimmed by 3 bases and 2 bases, with 18 bases remaining between them. The CDR3 length is 16 residues. Per germline, CDR1 SGHRS and CDR2 YFSETQ. The CDR3 here is CASSSPLGAATYEQYF. CDR3 coding DNA: TGCGCCAGCAGCTCGCCCCTGGGTGCAGCGACCTACGAGCAGTACTTC.

This rearrangement joins TRBV7-9 to TRBJ2-5, with D perhaps matching TRBD2 (5 bases). This CDR3 has 15 amino acids. Germline CDR1 SEHNR, CDR2 FQNEAQ (reference sequence). V shed 6 bases and J shed 4 bases, with 18 bases lying between them. CDR3 DNA: TGTGCCAGCAGAGATAGTTCTCTGGGGAGAGAGACCCAGTACTTC. The encoded protein is CASRDSSLGRETQYF.

The chain carries TRBV5-1 and TRBJ1-5; 7 nucleotides agree with TRBD1. CDR1 SGHRS and CDR2 YFSETQ come from the germline V gene. This CDR3 contains 18 residues. V lost 2 bases, J lost 0 bases, and 11 bases stayed unmatched. This chain's CDR3 is CASSFRQGSPYSNQPQHF. In nucleotides, the CDR3 is TGCGCCAGCAGCTTCCGACAGGGCTCCCCATATAGCAATCAGCCCCAGCATTTT.

This sequence joins TRBV15 and TRBJ2-7; TRBD1 is a possible D gene (6 bases). Germline V CDR1 and CDR2: LNHNV, YYDKDF (reference sequence). The CDR3 is made up of 14 amino acids. V dropped 2 bases and J dropped 1 base, with 9 bases sitting between them. CDR3: CATSRTTGSYEQYF. The CDR3 DNA reads as TGTGCCACCAGCAGAACTACAGGGTCCTACGAGCAGTACTTC.

This chain joins TRBV28 and TRBJ1-5; 9 positions match TRBD1. This CDR3 spans 16 amino acids. V lost 7 bases to trimming and J lost 6 bases; unmatched junction nucleotides: 13. From germline, CDR1 is MDHEN and CDR2 SYDVKM. CDR3 DNA sequence: TGTGCCAGCACCCACCAACCGGGACAGGGCCGTCAGCCCCAGCATTTT. Translating it yields CASTHQPGQGRQPQHF. Drawing the rest from reference TRBV28 and TRBJ1-5, the complete variable domain is DVKVTQSSRYLVKRTGEKVFLECVQDMDHENMFWYRQDPGLGLRLIYFSYDVKMKEKGDIPEGYSVSREKKERFSLILESASTNQTSMYLCASTHQPGQGRQPQHFGDGTRLSIL.

The chain is built from TRBV30 and TRBJ1-2, with TRBD1 matching 7 bases. The germline CDR1 and CDR2 sequences are GTSNPN and SVGIG (reference sequence). The CDR3 consists of 15 residues. The trim removed 4 bases at V and 8 bases at J, leaving 16 bases unmatched. CDR3 sequence: CAWTGSSPGGRGYTF. CDR3 bases: TGTGCCTGGACCGGTTCGTCTCCAGGGGGTCGGGGCTACACCTTC.

The chain joins TRBV18 to TRBJ1-3; D not certain. Trimming removed 0 bases at V and 4 bases at J, with 13 bases between. The CDR3 consists of 16 residues. CDR1 is KGHSH and CDR2 is LQKENI in the germline V gene. The CDR3 protein is CASSPPGWRAGNTIYF. The CDR3, as DNA: TGTGCCAGCTCACCACCCGGGTGGCGCGCCGGAAACACCATATATTTT.

This clone was recorded only once. This chain connects TRBV5-1 to TRBJ1-1; 7 positions match TRBD1. The CDR3 is made up of 15 amino acids. CDR1 and CDR2 from the germline V gene are SGHRS and YFSETQ. The trim removed 2 bases at V and 0 bases at J, leaving 4 bases unmatched. CDR3 DNA: TGCGCCAGCAGCTTTGCAGGGGGGGTGAACACTGAAGCTTTCTTT. This gives the protein CASSFAGGVNTEAFF.

The chain uses TRBV5-1 and TRBJ2-1; D possibly corresponds to TRBD2 (5 bases). The ends were cut back, 2 bases at V and 0 bases at J, with 9 bases in the middle. There are 15 residues in the CDR3. Germline assignment: CDR1 SGHRS and CDR2 YFSETQ. This chain's CDR3 is CASSFQAASYNEQFF. The CDR3 nucleotides are TGCGCCAGCAGCTTTCAAGCGGCCTCCTACAATGAGCAGTTCTTC.

The gene calls are TRBV6-5 and TRBJ2-1, with TRBD2 identical over 13 bases. The CDR3 has 14 residues. CDR1 MNHEY and CDR2 SVGAGI come from the germline V gene. The J segment lost 7 bases and the V segment lost 4 bases, leaving 1 base of the junction unmatched. This chain's CDR3 is CASSSGLAGNEQFF. CDR3 nucleotides: TGTGCCAGCAGTTCGGGACTAGCGGGAAATGAGCAGTTCTTC.

This clone was found once. The chain employs TRBV28 and TRBJ2-5, with 15 bases lining up with TRBD2. CDR1 is MDHEN, CDR2 SYDVKM, per germline. V was pared by 6 bases and J by 2 bases, with 10 bases of the junction left unmatched. This CDR3 has 18 amino acids. CDR3 DNA sequence: TGTGCCAGCAGACGCTCCCGGACTAGCGGGAGGGTACAAGAGACCCAGTACTTC. It is translated as CASRRSRTSGRVQETQYF.

The gene calls are TRBV6-1 and TRBJ2-7; D gene unclear. Deletions cut 1 base from V and 3 bases from J, with 4 bases between. Germline CDR1 is MNHNS and CDR2 is SASEGT. The CDR3 consists of 12 residues. The CDR3 region has the DNA TGTGCCAGCAGTGAAGTGTACTACGAGCAGTACTTC. It yields the protein CASSEVYYEQYF.

This clone was counted once. This chain uses TRBV27 with TRBJ2-5, with D possibly matching TRBD1 (6 bases). V was trimmed by 9 bases and J by 6 bases, leaving 23 bases between them. The CDR3 covers 15 residues. Germline V gives CDR1 MNHEY, CDR2 SMNVEV (reference sequence). CDR3: CARPRPGHPRQTQYF. Here the CDR3 DNA reads TGTGCCAGGCCGCGACCGGGACACCCTCGGCAGACCCAGTACTTC.

This clone was observed a handful of times. The sample contains more than one DNA sequence encoding this CDR3. This rearrangement joins TRBV28 to TRBJ2-3; no firm D call. The CDR3 consists of 13 residues. Deletions cut 8 bases from V and 0 bases from J, with 9 bases between. Germline CDR1 MDHEN, CDR2 SYDVKM. The CDR3 reads CASGGPSTDTQYF. CDR3 bases: TGTGCCAGCGGCGGACCTAGCACAGATACGCAGTATTTT.

This clone was picked up one time. V is TRBV15 and J is TRBJ2-5, with 7 bases identical to TRBD2. This CDR3 is built from 13 residues. Trimming at V came to 0 bases and at J to 11 bases, leaving 6 bases not matched to a gene. CDR1 LNHNV and CDR2 YYDKDF come from the germline V gene (reference sequence). The CDR3 DNA reads as TGTGCCACCAGCAGAGATTCCGGGCGGGAGCAGTACTTC. Translating it yields CATSRDSGREQYF.

With regard to this clone: Other DNA sequences of this sample code for an identical CDR3. The chain has TRBV28 and TRBJ2-7; D is unclear. Per germline, CDR1 MDHEN and CDR2 SYDVKM. The CDR3 is 13 residues long. Trimming shortened V by 2 bases and J by 5 bases, and 10 bases separated the two germline ends. Here the CDR3 DNA reads TGTGCCAGCAGTTTAGGTGGAAAGGACGAGCAGTACTTC. It encodes CASSLGGKDEQYF.

This chain uses TRBV30 with TRBJ2-1; D call uncertain. Trimming removed 4 bases at V and 6 bases at J, with 13 bases between. The CDR3 is 13 residues long. Germline lookup yields CDR1 GTSNPN and CDR2 SVGIG (reference sequence). CDR3 protein: CAWTPSRRNEQFF. Here the CDR3 DNA reads TGTGCCTGGACCCCGTCGAGGCGCAATGAGCAGTTCTTC.